The 24 T cell receptor beta chains below were found in one sample sequenced in a study of beta chain features in type 1 diabetes. Reverse transcribing all isolated RNA meant expressed TCRB transcripts were sequenced. TCRdb's table, derived via immunoSEQ multiplex PCR, lists solely in-frame clones and lacks some. Seen here are around 500,000 clones, about 30% observed once, and the top ten hold around 0.065%. The sequenced sample consisted of naive CD4+ T cells from blood. All receptors derive from a man aged 18 to 30 in good health.

This clone has just a few counts. The chain uses TRBV7-2 and TRBJ2-7, with TRBD1 matching over 8 bases. Germline V gene data show CDR1 as SGHTA and CDR2 as FQGNSA. The CDR3 is made up of 14 amino acids. With 4 bases clipped from V and 6 bases from J, the junction kept 8 bases outside the gene matches. The CDR3 protein is CASSSTQGAGEQYF. In nucleotides, the CDR3 is TGTGCCAGCAGCTCTACGCAGGGGGCTGGCGAGCAGTACTTC.

This clone was seen a handful of times. The gene calls are TRBV7-3 and TRBJ2-3, with D unclear. Germline V gene data show CDR1 as SGHTA and CDR2 as FQGTGA. V was clipped by 5 bases and J by 5 bases, with 14 bases between them. The CDR3 runs 14 residues. CDR3 nucleotide sequence: TGTGCCAGCAGCCAGATCGGCAGGCGAGATACGCAGTATTTT. Translating gives CASSQIGRRDTQYF.

The table lists this clone with a few counts. V usage is TRBV29-1 and J usage is TRBJ2-3; the match to TRBD2 covers 8 bases. This CDR3 has 15 residues. V dropped 6 bases and J dropped 6; count of bases not matched to a gene: 14. Germline CDR1 is SQVTM and CDR2 is ANQGSEA. CDR3 DNA: TGCAGCGTCGGACCCGAAGCGGGAGTACAGGATACGCAGTATTTT. It is translated as CSVGPEAGVQDTQYF.

The rearrangement uses TRBV21-1 and TRBJ2-3. TRBV21-1 is a documented pseudogene. CDR3 length equals 17 residues. In DNA form, the CDR3 reads TGTGCCAGCAGCGCGAAAGGGGGGTCTGATGGCACAGATACGCAGTATTTT. Translated, it gives CASSAKGGSDGTDTQYF.

This sequence joins TRBV2 and TRBJ1-4; D gene uncertain. With 2 bases removed from V and 8 bases from J, the gap between germline ends came to 15 bases. This CDR3 contains 15 residues. CDR1 and CDR2 (germline): SNHLY, FYNNEI. The CDR3 DNA reads TGTGCCAGCAGTGAAACGGTGACACTTCAAGAAAAACTGTTTTTT. Amino acids: CASSETVTLQEKLFF.

The chain couples TRBV30 to TRBJ2-1; a weak D match, TRBD2 (6 bases). The V gene's germline CDR1 is GTSNPN and CDR2 SVGIG (reference sequence). This CDR3 is built from 12 residues. Trimming took 4 bases from V and 8 from J, leaving 12 bases between them. The CDR3 region has the DNA TGTGCCTGGACTACTAGCTTCGATGAGCAGTTCTTC. Protein product: CAWTTSFDEQFF. The variable domain in full, completed from reference TRBV30 and TRBJ2-1, reads SQTIHQWPATLVQPVGSPLSLECTVEGTSNPNLYWYRQAAGRGLQLLFYSVGIGQISSEVPQNLSASRPQDRQFILSSKKLLLSDSGFYLCAWTTSFDEQFFGPGTRLTVL.

V is TRBV29-1 and J is TRBJ1-1, with D hard to call. From germline, CDR1 is SQVTM and CDR2 ANQGSEA. V gave up 3 bases and J gave up 0 bases, with 14 bases separating them. CDR3 length: 15 amino acids. The CDR3 region is CSVEARLAVNTEAFF. CDR3 in DNA: TGCAGCGTTGAGGCCCGTCTCGCGGTGAACACTGAAGCTTTCTTT. Full variable domain (outside the CDR3, taken from reference TRBV29-1 and TRBJ1-1): SAVISQKPSRDICQRGTSLTIQCQVDSQVTMMFWYRQQPGQSLTLIATANQGSEATYESGFVIDKFPISRPNLTFSTLTVSNMSPEDSSIYLCSVEARLAVNTEAFFGQGTRLTVV.

This clone was detected only a few times. The V call is TRBV4-3, the J call TRBJ1-4; D gene unclear. V gave up 4 bases and J gave up 0 bases, with 9 bases separating them. Germline V gene lookup returns CDR1 LGHNA and CDR2 YSLEER. The CDR3 runs 15 residues. The CDR3 protein is CASSRDLATNEKLFF. CDR3 bases: TGCGCCAGCAGCCGCGACCTTGCAACTAATGAAAAACTGTTTTTT.

J is TRBJ2-2 and V is TRBV7-2; TRBD1 might be the D (6 bases). V lost 2 bases and J 4 bases, leaving 17 bases between the germline ends. The CDR3 is 17 amino acids. Germline CDR1 SGHTA, CDR2 FQGNSA. The CDR3 coding sequence is TGTGCCAGCAGCTTACCGGGACACGCAGCCCTCACCGGGGAGCTGTTTTTT. Protein sequence: CASSLPGHAALTGELFF.

This chain links TRBV25-1 with TRBJ2-7; 12 nucleotides align to TRBD1. The J segment lost 4 bases and the V segment lost 7 bases, leaving 2 bases of the junction unmatched. This CDR3 is built from 13 residues. The V gene's germline CDR1 is MGHDK and CDR2 SYGVNS. CDR3: CASKGQGAYEQYF. CDR3 nucleotide sequence: TGTGCCAGCAAGGGACAGGGGGCTTACGAGCAGTACTTC.

This clone was observed a few times. This sequence joins TRBV30 and TRBJ1-1; no clear D gene. The V end was cut by 4 bases, the J end by 1 base, with 13 bases between. This CDR3 comprises 14 residues. Germline CDR1 reads GTSNPN; CDR2 reads SVGIG (reference sequence). The CDR3 sequence is CAWTPPVRNTEAFF. For the CDR3, the DNA is TGTGCCTGGACCCCGCCCGTTCGGAACACTGAAGCTTTCTTT.

A few counts support this clone. The chain employs TRBV20-1 and TRBJ2-1; D is undetermined. Germline V CDR1 and CDR2: DFQATT, SNEGSKA (reference sequence). V was shortened by 8 bases and J by 7 bases, with 12 bases between the two germline ends. The CDR3 is 11 amino acids. The CDR3 protein is CSPTLGNEQFF. CDR3 nucleotides: TGCAGTCCCACCTTGGGGAATGAGCAGTTCTTC.

The chain recombines TRBV19 with TRBJ2-7; TRBD1 agrees at 10 bases. Germline lookup yields CDR1 LNHDA and CDR2 SQIVND (reference sequence). The CDR3 length is 14 residues. Losses at the gene ends were 9 bases for V and 5 bases for J; bases not matched to a gene: 10. CDR3 loop: CASSRGQGSHEQYF. CDR3 DNA: TGTGCCAGCAGCCGGGGACAGGGGTCCCACGAGCAGTACTTC.

This clone was observed a handful of times. The chain uses TRBV4-2 and TRBJ2-3; D gene unclear. V was trimmed by 5 bases and J by 1 base, leaving 10 bases between them. The CDR3 runs to 14 residues. Per germline, CDR1 LGHNA and CDR2 YNFKEQ. The CDR3 is CASSNSRRTDTQYF. The CDR3 region has the DNA TGTGCCAGCAGCAATAGTCGACGCACAGATACGCAGTATTTT.

This clone was observed a few times. The chain is built from TRBV7-8 and TRBJ2-3; 7 bases agree with TRBD2. The CDR3 has 13 amino acids. V gave up 2 bases and J gave up 6 bases; unmatched junction bases: 2. Germline V gene data show CDR1 as SGHVS and CDR2 as FQNEAQ. This CDR3 reads CASSLTSVDTQYF. CDR3 in DNA: TGTGCCAGCAGCTTAACTAGCGTGGATACGCAGTATTTT.

CDR3 sequence (DNA): TGTGCCAGCAGCCGCCCAGCGGGAGCGTTAGATACGCAGTATTTT. This encodes CASSRPAGALDTQYF. The chain couples TRBV7-9 to TRBJ2-3; 8 nucleotides align to TRBD2. Looked up from germline, CDR1 is SEHNR and CDR2 is FQNEAQ (reference sequence). This CDR3 region has 15 residues. Trimming took 5 bases from V and 5 from J; bases not matched to a gene: 9.

The gene calls are TRBV18 and TRBJ2-7, with no clear D. With 2 bases removed from V and 0 bases from J, the gap between germline ends came to 11 bases. Germline V CDR1 and CDR2: KGHSH, LQKENI. The CDR3 totals 15 residues. The CDR3, as DNA: TGTGCCAGCTCACCAGACACTGCAAGCTCCTACGAGCAGTACTTC. Translation: CASSPDTASSYEQYF.

This clone was seen a single time. The chain is built from TRBV19 and TRBJ2-1, with 7 bases matching TRBD2. The germline gives CDR1 LNHDA, CDR2 SQIVND (reference sequence). V was clipped by 3 bases and J by 6 bases; unmatched bases: 8. The CDR3 has 15 residues. CDR3: CASSMWGGRGNEQFF. The CDR3 DNA reads as TGTGCCAGTAGTATGTGGGGCGGGAGAGGCAATGAGCAGTTCTTC.

V is TRBV18 and J is TRBJ2-3; D is unclear. Trimming stripped 2 bases from V and 2 bases from J, with 8 bases between. The CDR3 has 14 residues. Germline loops: CDR1 KGHSH, CDR2 LQKENI. CDR3 nucleotides: TGTGCCAGCTCACCAGCCCTACCCACAGATACGCAGTATTTT. Its protein is CASSPALPTDTQYF.

The rearrangement joins TRBV7-9 to TRBJ2-3; 9 positions match TRBD2. Germline trimming cut 6 bases from V and 2 bases from J; bases unmatched to any gene: 9. Per the germline V gene, CDR1 is SEHNR and CDR2 is FQNEAQ (reference sequence). The CDR3 contains 16 residues. The CDR3 DNA reads TGTGCCAGCAGTCCGCCGGGACTAGCTATCACAGATACGCAGTATTTT. This encodes CASSPPGLAITDTQYF.

Only a few counts were recorded for this clone. This chain links TRBV29-1 with TRBJ2-7, with 8 bases matching TRBD2. J was trimmed by 1 base and V by 6 bases; bases with no gene match: 8. Germline-derived CDR1 and CDR2 are SQVTM and ANQGSEA. The CDR3 runs 14 residues. CDR3 DNA sequence: TGCAGCGTGGGAAGCGGGAGTTTATCCTACGAGCAGTACTTC. This translates into CSVGSGSLSYEQYF.

This clone was detected a few times. The chain carries TRBV30 and TRBJ1-1; perhaps TRBD1 as D (6 bases). The CDR3 has 13 amino acids. V lost 4 bases to trimming and J lost 2 bases, with 11 bases between them. CDR1 is GTSNPN and CDR2 is SVGIG in the germline V gene (reference sequence). DNA for the CDR3: TGTGCCTGGAAAAAACAGGGAAACACTGAAGCTTTCTTT. It is translated as CAWKKQGNTEAFF.

V and J are TRBV27 and TRBJ2-7; TRBD2 matches 13 bases. Germline values: CDR1 MNHEY, CDR2 SMNVEV (reference sequence). This CDR3 region has 16 residues. V was clipped by 6 bases and J by 5 bases; unmatched bases: 10. In nucleotides, the CDR3 is TGTGCCAGCAGGAAAGTCACTAGCGGGAGGGAACACGAGCAGTACTTC. It encodes CASRKVTSGREHEQYF.

In its sample, this clone was seen once. The V and J genes are TRBV9 and TRBJ2-2; TRBD2 is a possible D gene (6 bases). Trimming removed 5 bases at V and 7 bases at J, with 21 bases between. Germline V gene lookup returns CDR1 SGDLS and CDR2 YYNGEE. This CDR3 contains 16 residues. CDR3 region: CASRSPSTGAGGELFF. CDR3 coding DNA: TGTGCCAGCAGGTCCCCCTCGACGGGAGCGGGCGGGGAGCTGTTTTTT.